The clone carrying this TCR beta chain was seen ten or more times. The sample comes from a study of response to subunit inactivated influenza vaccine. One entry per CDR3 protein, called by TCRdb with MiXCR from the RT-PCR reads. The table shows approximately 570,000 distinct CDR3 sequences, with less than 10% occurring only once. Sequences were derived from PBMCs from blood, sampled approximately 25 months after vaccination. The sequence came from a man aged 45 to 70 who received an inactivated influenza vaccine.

The CDR3 here is CASSLASSNQPQHF. The CDR3 region has the DNA TGTGCCAGCAGCTTAGCCAGTAGCAATCAGCCCCAGCATTTT. V is TRBV7-6 and J is TRBJ1-5; no reliable D call. Germline loops: CDR1 SGHVS, CDR2 FNYEAQ. Between the trimmed V and J ends, which lost 0 bases and 0 bases, there was a span of 3 bases. This CDR3 region has 14 residues.